This TCR beta chain is from a study of cytomegalovirus exposure and HLA in healthy donors. Both 60 Vbeta primers and 13 Jbeta primers went into the PCR. The protocol was immunoSEQ multiplex PCR, while the TCRdb copy is restricted to in-frame clones and leaves out a portion. The profile covers fewer than 130,000 clones, with about 80% appearing a single time and less than 3% taken by the ten largest. The V gene lost 5 bases and the J gene lost 10 bases, with 14 bases spanning the gap. CDR1 is MDHEN, CDR2 SYDVKM, per germline. The CDR3 sequence is 13 residues long. This clone was observed a few times. The sample taken for sequencing was PBMCs. This TCR came from an older woman in good health and CMV-seropositive. The rearrangement joins TRBV28 to TRBJ1-4, with a possible D match to TRBD1 (6 bases). The CDR3 sequence: CASSTRQERKLFF. The CDR3 nucleotides are TGTGCCAGCAGTACCCGACAGGAACGAAAACTGTTTTTT. The whole variable domain, filled in from reference TRBV28 and TRBJ1-4, reads DVKVTQSSRYLVKRTGEKVFLECVQDMDHENMFWYRQDPGLGLRLIYFSYDVKMKEKGDIPEGYSVSREKKERFSLILESASTNQTSMYLCASSTRQERKLFFGSGTQLSVL.